The 19 T cell receptor beta chains reported below all come from one sample, sequenced in a study of beta chain features in type 1 diabetes. Broader study findings: Shorter TCRB CDR3s, moderately but significantly so, marked every one of the four CD4+ subsets in Type 1 diabetes patients.

Every bit of the isolated RNA underwent reverse transcription, so sequencing read expressed TCRB transcripts. The protocol was immunoSEQ multiplex PCR, while the TCRdb copy is restricted to in-frame clones and leaves out a portion. The table shows around 260,000 clones, with roughly 25% occurring only once. What these receptors recognize is not known. The material sequenced was naive CD4+ T cells from blood. These receptors were taken from a woman in her twenties or thirties with type 1 diabetes.

CDR3 protein: CASSRQGPRHF. CDR3 coding DNA: TGTGCCAGCAGTCGACAGGGGCCTAGGCATTTT. J is TRBJ1-5 and V is TRBV6-6; 8 nucleotides match TRBD1. The CDR3 extends over 11 amino acids. Germline loops: CDR1 MNHNY, CDR2 SVGAGI (reference sequence). V lost 5 bases, J lost 15 bases, and 6 bases stayed unmatched.

V gene TRBV9 combines with J gene TRBJ2-1; 7 nucleotides agree with TRBD2. CDR1 is SGDLS and CDR2 is YYNGEE in the germline V gene. The CDR3 spans 14 residues. Trimming took 2 bases from V and 2 from J; bases not matched to a gene: 1. The CDR3 region has the DNA TGTGCCAGCAGCGTCGGGACTACCTACAATGAGCAGTTCTTC. This codes for CASSVGTTYNEQFF.

This chain joins TRBV11-2 and TRBJ2-7; 8 nucleotides agree with TRBD2. Unmatched junction bases numbered 3, after V lost 1 base and J lost 4 bases. In germline, CDR1 is SGHAT, CDR2 FQNNGV. The CDR3 totals 14 residues. This chain's CDR3 is CASSLVAGPYEQYF. Written as DNA, the CDR3 is TGTGCCAGCAGCTTAGTAGCGGGACCTTACGAGCAGTACTTC.

This clone was observed a handful of times. V and J are TRBV4-1 and TRBJ2-2; no firm D call. CDR1 is MGHRA, CDR2 YSYEKL, per germline. V gave up 0 bases and J gave up 0 bases, with 14 bases separating them. The CDR3 spans 18 residues. Here the CDR3 DNA reads TGCGCCAGCAGCCAAGATCTCTTTGGCGGAACGAACACCGGGGAGCTGTTTTTT. Translation: CASSQDLFGGTNTGELFF.

The V gene is TRBV4-2, the J gene TRBJ1-5; the match to TRBD1 covers 7 bases. Germline V gene sequence: CDR1 LGHNA, CDR2 YNFKEQ. The CDR3 sequence is 15 residues long. V lost 0 bases, J lost 7 bases, and 6 bases stayed unmatched. The CDR3 region has the DNA TGTGCCAGCAGCCAAGACCGACAGGGACCACAGCCCCAGCATTTT. Translation gives CASSQDRQGPQPQHF.

This chain uses TRBV2 with TRBJ1-5; D is unclear. V lost 6 bases and J lost 0, with 9 bases in between. The CDR3 consists of 14 residues. The V gene's germline CDR1 is SNHLY and CDR2 FYNNEI. This chain's CDR3 is CASSGGLSNQPQHF. CDR3 bases: TGTGCCAGCAGCGGAGGTCTTAGCAATCAGCCCCAGCATTTT.

The V call is TRBV9, the J call TRBJ2-1; the match to TRBD2 covers 11 bases. The CDR3 consists of 16 residues. After removal of 2 bases from V and 4 bases from J, the junction contained 5 bases not matched to a gene. Germline V CDR1 and CDR2: SGDLS, YYNGEE. The CDR3, as DNA: TGTGCCAGCAGCGTTAGGCTAGCGGGAGGATACAATGAGCAGTTCTTC. Residues: CASSVRLAGGYNEQFF.

This clone appeared a few times. V and J are TRBV5-6 and TRBJ1-2, with D possibly being TRBD1 (6 bases). The ends were cut back, 4 bases at V and 8 bases at J, with 15 bases in the middle. In germline, CDR1 is SGHDT, CDR2 YYEEEE. CDR3 length: 13 amino acids. CDR3 residues: CASSPGETRGYTF. The CDR3 bases are TGTGCCAGCAGCCCAGGGGAGACGCGGGGCTACACCTTC.

This clone was seen a few times. This sequence joins TRBV29-1 and TRBJ2-1, with D possibly being TRBD2 (5 bases). This CDR3 spans 15 amino acids. The germline CDR1 and CDR2 sequences are SQVTM and ANQGSEA. Trimming removed 0 bases at V and 7 bases at J, with 16 bases between. CDR3 loop: CSVEDRSGLRNEQFF. The CDR3 nucleotides are TGCAGCGTTGAAGATCGGAGCGGTCTTCGGAATGAGCAGTTCTTC.

The chain is built from TRBV5-1 and TRBJ2-7; 8 bases line up with TRBD2. V trimming: 2 bases; J trimming: 3 bases; junction bases outside the gene matches: 13. In germline, CDR1 is SGHRS, CDR2 YFSETQ. There are 17 residues in the CDR3. CDR3 sequence: CASSLTAGTSQSYEQYF. The CDR3 nucleotides are TGCGCCAGCAGCTTAACCGCCGGGACTAGTCAAAGCTACGAGCAGTACTTC.

This clone was observed a handful of times. The chain joins TRBV30 to TRBJ2-1; D may be TRBD1 (6 bases). Trimming left V 5 bases short and J 2 bases short, with 13 bases between. CDR1 GTSNPN and CDR2 SVGIG come from the germline V gene (reference sequence). CDR3 length equals 14 residues. The CDR3 nucleotides read TGTGCCTGGGCCCCCGGGACAACCTACAATGAGCAGTTCTTC. Its protein product is CAWAPGTTYNEQFF.

The chain carries TRBV28 and TRBJ2-4, with D perhaps matching TRBD2 (5 bases). The CDR3 contains 12 residues. The germline CDR1 and CDR2 sequences are MDHEN and SYDVKM. Trimming removed 10 bases from V and 1 base from J, with 8 bases in between. CDR3 sequence (DNA): TGTGCCATCGGGGTGGCCAAAAACATTCAGTACTTC. Protein product: CAIGVAKNIQYF.

The V call is TRBV19, the J call TRBJ2-3; TRBD2 matches at 8 bases. The CDR3 runs 14 residues. Losses at the gene ends were 9 bases for V and 1 base for J; bases not matched to a gene: 6. Germline CDR1 LNHDA, CDR2 SQIVND (reference sequence). CDR3 residues: CARTSGRRTDTQYF. The CDR3 DNA reads as TGTGCCAGAACCAGCGGGAGACGCACAGATACGCAGTATTTT.

This clone has only a few counts. The rearrangement uses TRBV25-1 and TRBJ2-1; the match to TRBD1 covers 7 bases. This CDR3 has 14 residues. V trimming: 4 bases; J trimming: 4 bases; junction bases outside the gene matches: 4. Germline-derived CDR1 and CDR2 are MGHDK and SYGVNS. CDR3: CASSAMDRYNEQFF. CDR3 nucleotides: TGTGCCAGCAGTGCCATGGACAGGTACAATGAGCAGTTCTTC.

The CDR3 coding sequence is TGTGCCAGCTCACCCCCGGGACTAGCCCTCACCGGGGAGCTGTTTTTT. Its translation: CASSPPGLALTGELFF. The V gene is TRBV18, the J gene TRBJ2-2, with 9 bases fitting TRBD2. J was trimmed by 4 bases and V by 3 bases; bases with no gene match: 6. CDR1 is KGHSH, CDR2 LQKENI, per germline. The CDR3 spans 16 residues. Combining the CDR3 with reference TRBV18 and TRBJ2-2 gives the whole variable domain NAGVMQNPRHLVRRRGQEARLRCSPMKGHSHVYWYRQLPEEGLKFMVYLQKENIIDESGMPKERFSAEFPKEGPSILRIQQVVRGDSAAYFCASSPPGLALTGELFFGEGSRLTVL.

In its sample, this clone was seen a few times. The V and J genes are TRBV30 and TRBJ1-2; D call uncertain. The germline V gene encodes CDR1 GTSNPN and CDR2 SVGIG (reference sequence). This CDR3 has 15 residues. Trimming shortened V by 0 bases and J by 3 bases, and 14 bases separated the two germline ends. Here the CDR3 reads CAWSVSFFPYYGYTF. The CDR3 DNA is TGTGCCTGGAGTGTTTCCTTCTTCCCTTACTATGGCTACACCTTC.

This rearrangement joins TRBV27 to TRBJ2-1; a possible D gene is TRBD2 (6 bases). The germline V gene encodes CDR1 MNHEY and CDR2 SMNVEV (reference sequence). V was shortened by 3 bases and J by 1 base, with 10 bases between the two germline ends. The CDR3 consists of 15 residues. CDR3 sequence reads: CASSFGGPSYNEQFF. Written as DNA, the CDR3 is TGTGCCAGCAGTTTTGGAGGGCCATCCTACAATGAGCAGTTCTTC.

The genes are TRBV7-3 and TRBJ2-5; tentatively, D is TRBD2 (5 bases). CDR3 length equals 13 residues. With 5 bases removed from V and 7 bases from J, the gap between germline ends came to 14 bases. Per germline, CDR1 SGHTA and CDR2 FQGTGA. CDR3 residues: CASSPALAGTQYF. The CDR3 nucleotides read TGTGCCAGCAGCCCAGCACTCGCGGGGACCCAGTACTTC.

The chain's CDR3 is CASSSRWEGPGNEQFF. The CDR3 nucleotides are TGTGCCAGCAGCTCGAGGTGGGAGGGCCCTGGCAATGAGCAGTTCTTC. The V call is TRBV9, the J call TRBJ2-1; 7 bases are a match to TRBD2. V trimming: 4 bases; J trimming: 6 bases; junction bases outside the gene matches: 13. Germline V gene data show CDR1 as SGDLS and CDR2 as YYNGEE. This CDR3 is built from 16 residues.